This T cell receptor (beta chain) was identified during a study of blood T cells in healthy people across ages. Study at large: Capturing about one barcoded beta molecule per two T cells was achieved by template switching.

PCR was performed a second time for about 6 to 12 cycles using a sample-barcoded 5' primer and a J-beta primer mix. No fewer than 3 million CDR3-containing paired-end reads came from each sample. In TCRdb, the 5' RACE reads were re-called with MiXCR into one record per CDR3 protein. There are about 1.4 million distinct CDR3 sequences in the sample; around 55% occur only once, and about 6.7% lies in the top ten. Germline V lookup: CDR1 SGHRS, CDR2 YFSETQ. V lost 0 bases, J lost 0 bases, and 8 bases lay in between. There are 15 residues in the CDR3. The study's findings and limits: Since the PBMCs were unsorted, naive and antigen-experienced cells could not be conclusively compared. Naive CD4+ cell counts and diversity both ran higher in long-lived than in aged donors.

This clonotype was recorded only once. Its target is unknown. The origin of this receptor is a man aged 18 to 29 in good health. Sequenced: blood. The V gene is TRBV5-1, the J gene TRBJ2-3; D not certain. The CDR3 DNA reads as TGCGCCAGCAGCTTGGAAGCTGCTAGCACAGATACGCAGTATTTT. Translating gives CASSLEAASTDTQYF. Full variable domain (remainder filled in from reference TRBV5-1 and TRBJ2-3): KAGVTQTPRYLIKTRGQQVTLSCSPISGHRSVSWYQQTPGQGLQFLFEYFSETQRNKGNFPGRFSGRQFSNSRSEMNVSTLELGDSALYLCASSLEAASTDTQYFGPGTRLTVL.